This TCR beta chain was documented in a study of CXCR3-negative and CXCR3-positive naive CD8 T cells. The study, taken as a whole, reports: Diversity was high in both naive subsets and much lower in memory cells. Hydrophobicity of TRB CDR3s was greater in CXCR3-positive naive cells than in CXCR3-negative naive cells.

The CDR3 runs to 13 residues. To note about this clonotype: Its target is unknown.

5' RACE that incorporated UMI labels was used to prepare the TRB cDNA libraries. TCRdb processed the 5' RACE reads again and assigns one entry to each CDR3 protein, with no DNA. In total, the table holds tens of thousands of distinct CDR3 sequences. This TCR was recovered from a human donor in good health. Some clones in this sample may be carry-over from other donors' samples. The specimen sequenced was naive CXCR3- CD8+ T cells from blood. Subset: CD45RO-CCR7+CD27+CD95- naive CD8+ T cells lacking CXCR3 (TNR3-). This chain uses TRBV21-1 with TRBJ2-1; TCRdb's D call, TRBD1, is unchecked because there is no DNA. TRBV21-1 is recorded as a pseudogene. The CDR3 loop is CASSSLPGQGQFF.